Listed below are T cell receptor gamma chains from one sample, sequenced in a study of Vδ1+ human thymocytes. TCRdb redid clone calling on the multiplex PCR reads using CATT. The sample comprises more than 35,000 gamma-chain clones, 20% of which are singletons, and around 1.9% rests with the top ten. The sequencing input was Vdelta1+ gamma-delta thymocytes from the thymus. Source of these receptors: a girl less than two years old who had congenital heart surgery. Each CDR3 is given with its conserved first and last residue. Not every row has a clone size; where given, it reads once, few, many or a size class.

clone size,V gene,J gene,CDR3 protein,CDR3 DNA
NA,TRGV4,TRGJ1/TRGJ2,CATWDGKASYYKKLF,TGTGCCACCTGGGATGGAAAGGCGAGTTATTATAAGAAACTCTTT
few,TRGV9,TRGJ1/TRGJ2,CALWEVSNYYKKLF,TGTGCCTTGTGGGAGGTCTCTAACTATTATAAGAAACTCTTT
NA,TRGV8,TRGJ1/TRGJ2,CATWDSPYYKKLF,TGTGCCACCTGGGATAGCCCTTATTATAAGAAACTCTTT
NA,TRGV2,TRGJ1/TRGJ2,CATWDGLFYKKLF,TGTGCCACCTGGGACGGGTTATTTTATAAGAAACTCTTT
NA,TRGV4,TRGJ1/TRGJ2,CATWADLNYYKKLF,TGTGCCACCTGGGCCGACCTGAATTATTATAAGAAACTCTTT
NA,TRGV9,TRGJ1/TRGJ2,CALWAGRVPYYKKLF,TGTGCCTTGTGGGCAGGGAGGGTACCTTATTATAAGAAACTCTTT
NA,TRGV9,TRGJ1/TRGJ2,CALWVLRDYYKKLF,TGTGCCTTGTGGGTGCTTAGGGATTATTATAAGAAACTCTTT
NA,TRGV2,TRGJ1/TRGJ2,CATWDGQIGYKKLF,TGTGCCACCTGGGACGGGCAAATTGGGTATAAGAAACTCTTT
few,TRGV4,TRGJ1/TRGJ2,CATWDFPNYYKKLF,TGTGCCACCTGGGATTTTCCGAATTATTATAAGAAACTCTTT
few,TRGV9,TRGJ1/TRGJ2,CALWEDSKKLF,TGTGCCTTGTGGGAGGATTCCAAGAAACTCTTT
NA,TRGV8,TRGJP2,CATWEGNSSDWIKTF,TGTGCCACCTGGGAGGGTAATAGTAGTGATTGGATCAAGACGTTT
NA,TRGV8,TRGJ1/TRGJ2,CATWDSPSNYYKKLF,TGTGCCACCTGGGATAGCCCGTCGAATTATTATAAGAAACTCTTT
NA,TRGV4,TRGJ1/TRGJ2,CATWDGRDYKKLF,TGTGCCACCTGGGATGGAAGGGATTATAAGAAACTCTTT
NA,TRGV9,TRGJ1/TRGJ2,CALWEASKFRGGKKLF,TGTGCCTTGTGGGAGGCGTCAAAATTTCGAGGGGGTAAGAAACTCTTT
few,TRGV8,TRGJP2,CATWDRSDWIKTF,TGTGCCACCTGGGATCGGTCCGATTGGATCAAGACGTTT
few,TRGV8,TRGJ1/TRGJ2,CATWDRIEKLF,TGTGCCACCTGGGATAGGATAGAGAAACTCTTT
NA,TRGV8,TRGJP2,CATWGRDWIKTF,TGTGCCACCTGGGGACGTGATTGGATCAAGACGTTT
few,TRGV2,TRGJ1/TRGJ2,CATWDGPPVYYKKLF,TGTGCCACCTGGGACGGTCCGCCGGTCTATTATAAGAAACTCTTT
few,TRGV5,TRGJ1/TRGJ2,CATWDRQREKLF,TGTGCCACCTGGGACAGGCAACGGGAGAAACTCTTT
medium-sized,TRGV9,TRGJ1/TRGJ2,CALWEDYKKLF,TGTGCCTTGTGGGAGGACTATAAGAAACTCTTT
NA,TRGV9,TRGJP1,CALWEVQKWSTGWFKIF,TGTGCCTTGTGGGAGGTGCAGAAGTGGTCCACTGGTTGGTTCAAGATATTT
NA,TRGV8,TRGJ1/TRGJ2,CATWDAKYYKKLF,TGTGCCACCTGGGACGCAAAGTATTATAAGAAACTCTTT
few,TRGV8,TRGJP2,CATHVFSDWIKTF,TGTGCCACCCACGTATTTAGTGATTGGATCAAGACGTTT
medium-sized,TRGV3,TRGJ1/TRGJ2,CATWDRPHYKKLF,TGTGCCACCTGGGACAGGCCACATTATAAGAAACTCTTT
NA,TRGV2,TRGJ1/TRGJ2,CATWDEAYKKLF,TGCGCCACCTGGGACGAGGCTTATAAGAAACTCTTT
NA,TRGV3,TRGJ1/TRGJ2,CATWDGWAGYKKLF,TGTGCCACCTGGGACGGCTGGGCGGGTTATAAGAAACTCTTT
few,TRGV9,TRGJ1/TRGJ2,CALWETRYYKKLF,TGTGCCTTGTGGGAAACCCGTTATTATAAGAAACTCTTT
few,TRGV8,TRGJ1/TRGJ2,CATWDPVVYKKLF,TGTGCCACCTGGGATCCCGTCGTTTATAAGAAACTCTTT
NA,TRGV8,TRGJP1,CATWDRTTGWFKIF,TGTGCCACCTGGGATAGAACCACTGGTTGGTTTAAGATATTT
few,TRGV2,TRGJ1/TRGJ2,CATWDGRITQRNYYKKLF,TGTGCCACCTGGGACGGGCGTATAACCCAGAGGAATTATTATAAGAAACTCTTT
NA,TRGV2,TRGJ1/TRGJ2,CATWDVGGYKKLF,TGTGCCACCTGGGATGTGGGGGGTTATAAAAAACTCTTT
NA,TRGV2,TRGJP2,CATWDGSAWIKTF,TGTGCCACCTGGGACGGATCGGCCTGGATCAAGACGTTT
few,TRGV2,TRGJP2,CATWDGCDWIKTF,TGTGCCACCTGGGACGGCTGTGATTGGATCAAGACGTTT
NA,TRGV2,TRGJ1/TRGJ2,CATWDGHWNYYKKLF,TGTGCCACCTGGGACGGCCATTGGAATTATTATAAGAAACTCTTT
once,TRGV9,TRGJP,CALWEAKGLGKKIKVF,TGTGCCTTGTGGGAGGCGAAAGGGTTGGGCAAAAAAATCAAGGTATTT
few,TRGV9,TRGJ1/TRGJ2,CADVKGYYKKLF,TGTGCGGACGTTAAGGGCTATTATAAGAAACTCTTT
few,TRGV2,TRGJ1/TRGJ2,CATWDGPIKKLF,TGTGCCACCTGGGACGGGCCAATTAAGAAACTCTTT
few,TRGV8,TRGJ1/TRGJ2,CATWDIRRRWKLF,TGTGCCACCTGGGATATTCGCCGGCGCTGGAAACTCTTT
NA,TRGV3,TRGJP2,CATWDRRSDWIKTF,TGTGCCACCTGGGACAGGCGAAGTGATTGGATCAAGACGTTT
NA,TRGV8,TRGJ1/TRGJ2,CATWGPSKKLF,TGTGCCACCTGGGGACCCAGTAAGAAACTCTTT
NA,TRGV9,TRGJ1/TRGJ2,CALWEDSPSRSRHKKLF,TGTGCCTTGTGGGAGGACTCGCCCAGTCGCTCTCGCCATAAGAAACTCTTT
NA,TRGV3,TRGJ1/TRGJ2,CATWDSLSRYYKKLF,TGTGCCACCTGGGACAGTCTCTCCCGATATTATAAGAAACTCTTT
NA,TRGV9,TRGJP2,CALWEPTPLSDWIKTF,TGTGCCTTGTGGGAGCCGACCCCACTTAGTGATTGGATCAAGACGTTT
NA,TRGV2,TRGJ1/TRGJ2,CATWDDFPVGYKKLF,TGTGCCACCTGGGACGACTTCCCCGTGGGGTATAAGAAACTCTTT
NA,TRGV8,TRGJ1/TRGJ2,CATWDRDYYYKKLF,TGTGCCACCTGGGATAGGGACTATTATTATAAGAAACTCTTT
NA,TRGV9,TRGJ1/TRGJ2,CALWEVRLNYYKKLF,TGTGCCTTGTGGGAGGTGCGCCTGAATTATTATAAGAAACTCTTT
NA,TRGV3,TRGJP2,CATWDRPFNSSDWIKTF,TGTGCCACCTGGGACAGGCCTTTTAATAGTAGTGATTGGATCAAGACGTTT
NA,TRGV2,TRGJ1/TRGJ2,CATWDRATKLF,TGTGCCACCTGGGACCGGGCAACGAAACTCTTT
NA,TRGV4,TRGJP,CATWDGLREELGKKIKVF,TGTGCCACCTGGGATGGGCTTAGGGAAGAGTTGGGCAAAAAAATCAAGGTATTT
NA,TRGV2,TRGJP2,CATWDGQDGSDWIKTF,TGTGCCACCTGGGACGGGCAAGATGGTAGTGATTGGATCAAGACGTTT
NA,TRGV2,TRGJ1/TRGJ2,CAIWDGLWKLF,TGTGCCATCTGGGACGGCCTTTGGAAACTCTTT
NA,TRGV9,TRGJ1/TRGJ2,CALWDSHKKLF,TGTGCCTTGTGGGATAGCCATAAGAAACTCTTT
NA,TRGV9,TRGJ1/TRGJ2,CALWEVDHKKLF,TGTGCCTTGTGGGAGGTAGATCATAAGAAACTCTTT
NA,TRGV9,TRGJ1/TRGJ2,CALWEVKLYYKKLF,TGTGCCTTGTGGGAGGTAAAACTTTATTATAAGAAACTCTTT
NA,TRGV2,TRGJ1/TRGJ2,CATWAGGVNYYKKLF,TGTGCCACCTGGGCTGGGGGGGTTAATTATTATAAGAAACTCTTT